Listed below are T cell receptor beta chains from one sample, sequenced in a study of cytomegalovirus exposure and HLA in healthy donors. Here immunoSEQ multiplex PCR was the method, and the copy in TCRdb shows in-frame clones only, minus some. Among roughly 120,000 clones listed, 65% to 75% were seen once. Source material: PBMCs. These receptors were taken from a woman in her 50s in good health and CMV-seropositive. Each CDR3 is given with its conserved first and last residue. The D gene is left open where the match is weak. Rows give clone size only sometimes, using once, few, many, or a class for an expanded clone.

CDR3 DNA,CDR3 protein,clone size,CDR3 length,V gene,J gene,D gene
TGCGCCAGCAGCTGGGGGACTAGCGCCCAAGAGACCCAGTACTTC,CASSWGTSAQETQYF,NA,15,TRBV5-1,TRBJ2-5,TRBD2
TGCAGCGTTGAAGGGGCTGCAGGGGACGGAAGCTACGAGCAGTACTTC,CSVEGAAGDGSYEQYF,NA,16,TRBV29-1,TRBJ2-7,NA
TGTGCCAGCAATCGGGATGGCAATGAGCAGTTCTTC,CASNRDGNEQFF,once,12,TRBV2,TRBJ2-1,NA
TGTGCCAGCAGCCCCGCTAGCGGGAGTTCTTACGAGCAGTACTTC,CASSPASGSSYEQYF,NA,15,TRBV4-2,TRBJ2-7,TRBD2
TGTGCCAGCAGTGGACCCGCTGACACGACAACTAATGAAAAACTGTTTTTT,CASSGPADTTTNEKLFF,NA,17,TRBV2,TRBJ1-4,NA
TGCGCCAGCAGCTTAGGTAGGCGGGAGACGGGGGAGGAGCAGTTCTTC,CASSLGRRETGEEQFF,NA,16,TRBV5-1,TRBJ2-1,TRBD2
TGTGCCAGCAGCTCTACAGGGGATGATCAGCCCCAGCATTTT,CASSSTGDDQPQHF,NA,14,TRBV9,TRBJ1-5,TRBD1
TGTGCCAGCAGTTTAAGAGGGAACAATCAGCCCCAGCATTTT,CASSLRGNNQPQHF,NA,14,TRBV27,TRBJ1-5,NA
TGTGCCAGCAGCTACCCCGGGAGCAGAGCTTTCTTT,CASSYPGSRAFF,NA,12,TRBV7-2,TRBJ1-1,NA
TGTGCCAGCAGTTTCTCCAGGGGGCAAATTTATGGCTACACCTTC,CASSFSRGQIYGYTF,NA,15,TRBV28,TRBJ1-2,TRBD1
TGTGCCAGCAGCTTAGTGGCAGCGAATGAAAAACTGTTTTTT,CASSLVAANEKLFF,NA,14,TRBV7-9,TRBJ1-4,NA
TGTGCCAGCAGCCAAGATTGGGGGAGGGCAGATACGCAGTATTTT,CASSQDWGRADTQYF,NA,15,TRBV4-2,TRBJ2-3,TRBD2
TGTGCCTGGAATCATCAGGGGTTAAGCTCTGGAAACACCATATATTTT,CAWNHQGLSSGNTIYF,NA,16,TRBV30,TRBJ1-3,NA
TGTGCCAGCAGCCGGGACAGGGCCCTTTGGGGGAGCAATCAGCCCCAGCATTTT,CASSRDRALWGSNQPQHF,NA,18,TRBV7-2,TRBJ1-5,TRBD1
TGTGCCAGCAGACCTGGGCTGAGGCGGACTCCTGAAGCTTTCTTT,CASRPGLRRTPEAFF,NA,15,TRBV28,TRBJ1-1,NA
TGTGCCAGCAGCCCTAGACAGGGCCTGAACACTGAAGCTTTCTTT,CASSPRQGLNTEAFF,NA,15,TRBV11-2,TRBJ1-1,TRBD1
TGTGCCAGCAGCCATACTAGCGGGAGGGGCACAGATACGCAGTATTTT,CASSHTSGRGTDTQYF,NA,16,TRBV7-9,TRBJ2-3,TRBD2
TGTGCCAAACAGGGGGCCTCTGAAGCTTTCTTT,CAKQGASEAFF,NA,11,TRBV2,TRBJ1-1,TRBD1
TGTGCCAGCAGGCCGGGACAGGGATTCTACGAGCAGTACTTC,CASRPGQGFYEQYF,NA,14,TRBV28,TRBJ2-7,TRBD1
TGTGCCAGCAGCTCCGGGACTAGCGTGAATGAGCAGTTCTTC,CASSSGTSVNEQFF,NA,14,TRBV5-6,TRBJ2-1,TRBD2
TGTGCCAGCAGGGGACAGAACACTGAAGCTTTCTTT,CASRGQNTEAFF,NA,12,TRBV28,TRBJ1-1,NA
TGTGCCAGCCTACAAGCCAACGGGGCTGAAGCTTTCTTT,CASLQANGAEAFF,NA,13,TRBV6-6,TRBJ1-1,NA
TGTGCCAGCAGAGTTAGACAGAGCTCCTACGAGCAGTACTTC,CASRVRQSSYEQYF,NA,14,TRBV6-1,TRBJ2-7,NA
TGTGCCAGCAGGAGGACAGCGATGAACACTGAAGCTTTCTTT,CASRRTAMNTEAFF,NA,14,TRBV2,TRBJ1-1,NA